Described below is a single TCR beta chain sequence and its context. This clonotype occurred a few times. Its antigen is not yet known. No qualities accompany the bases; no much larger clone lies one base away. Libraries were constructed by RT-PCR. The run used a NextSeq 550. TCRdb took the public reads, trimmed them with fastp at Q25, ran MiXCR for clone calling and kept in-frame beta chains. Rows with one shared CDR3 protein collapse into an entry with the most common genes and DNA. Across this sample there are approximately 140,000 distinct CDR3 sequences, with over 35% seen only once. In total, the top ten clones hold roughly 50% of the sample. This entry is derived from a study of patients and donors after allogeneic stem cell transplantation (dated by TCRdb to the early 2020s). Reading from cysteine to phenylalanine, the CDR3 counts 18 amino acids. Only the CDR3 DNA stays, 54 bases, in frame from base 1. From the germline V gene (reference sequence), CDR1 is DFQATT and CDR2 is SNEGSKA. V loses 6 bases of germline sequence and J loses 1 base, and the interval between the two ends is 24 bases.

The rearranged chain carries TRBV20-1 and TRBJ1-4; the D segment could be TRBD1, given 6 matching bases. The sample taken for sequencing was blood, either unsorted or a sorted T cell fraction (not recorded which). This receptor was identified in a human donor who was either an allogeneic HSCT recipient or a stem cell or donor lymphocyte infusion donor (not recorded which). It is not recorded whose cells these are; they may come from a transplant donor. The CDR3 sequence is CSALLRTALQRTNEKLFF. The nucleotide sequence is given as TGCAGTGCCCTCCTGCGGACAGCCCTACAGCGAACTAATGAAAAACTGTTTTTT.